This T cell receptor (beta chain) was identified during a study of T cell responses to AZD1222 COVID-19 vaccine. Germline values: CDR1 PRHDT, CDR2 FYEKMQ (reference sequence). The CDR3 spans 13 residues. V was shortened by 0 bases and J by 8 bases, with 10 bases between the two germline ends. The protocol was immunoSEQ multiplex PCR, while the TCRdb copy is restricted to in-frame clones and leaves out a portion. The sample includes some 64,000 clones, 84% of them seen just once. The chain couples TRBV13 to TRBJ1-1; D uncertain. The source is an adult in good health. Specimen: peripheral blood, collected on day 0 of AZD1222 vaccination. CDR3 protein: CASSLGRTAEAFF. The CDR3 coding sequence is TGTGCCAGCAGCTTAGGGAGGACGGCAGAAGCTTTCTTT.